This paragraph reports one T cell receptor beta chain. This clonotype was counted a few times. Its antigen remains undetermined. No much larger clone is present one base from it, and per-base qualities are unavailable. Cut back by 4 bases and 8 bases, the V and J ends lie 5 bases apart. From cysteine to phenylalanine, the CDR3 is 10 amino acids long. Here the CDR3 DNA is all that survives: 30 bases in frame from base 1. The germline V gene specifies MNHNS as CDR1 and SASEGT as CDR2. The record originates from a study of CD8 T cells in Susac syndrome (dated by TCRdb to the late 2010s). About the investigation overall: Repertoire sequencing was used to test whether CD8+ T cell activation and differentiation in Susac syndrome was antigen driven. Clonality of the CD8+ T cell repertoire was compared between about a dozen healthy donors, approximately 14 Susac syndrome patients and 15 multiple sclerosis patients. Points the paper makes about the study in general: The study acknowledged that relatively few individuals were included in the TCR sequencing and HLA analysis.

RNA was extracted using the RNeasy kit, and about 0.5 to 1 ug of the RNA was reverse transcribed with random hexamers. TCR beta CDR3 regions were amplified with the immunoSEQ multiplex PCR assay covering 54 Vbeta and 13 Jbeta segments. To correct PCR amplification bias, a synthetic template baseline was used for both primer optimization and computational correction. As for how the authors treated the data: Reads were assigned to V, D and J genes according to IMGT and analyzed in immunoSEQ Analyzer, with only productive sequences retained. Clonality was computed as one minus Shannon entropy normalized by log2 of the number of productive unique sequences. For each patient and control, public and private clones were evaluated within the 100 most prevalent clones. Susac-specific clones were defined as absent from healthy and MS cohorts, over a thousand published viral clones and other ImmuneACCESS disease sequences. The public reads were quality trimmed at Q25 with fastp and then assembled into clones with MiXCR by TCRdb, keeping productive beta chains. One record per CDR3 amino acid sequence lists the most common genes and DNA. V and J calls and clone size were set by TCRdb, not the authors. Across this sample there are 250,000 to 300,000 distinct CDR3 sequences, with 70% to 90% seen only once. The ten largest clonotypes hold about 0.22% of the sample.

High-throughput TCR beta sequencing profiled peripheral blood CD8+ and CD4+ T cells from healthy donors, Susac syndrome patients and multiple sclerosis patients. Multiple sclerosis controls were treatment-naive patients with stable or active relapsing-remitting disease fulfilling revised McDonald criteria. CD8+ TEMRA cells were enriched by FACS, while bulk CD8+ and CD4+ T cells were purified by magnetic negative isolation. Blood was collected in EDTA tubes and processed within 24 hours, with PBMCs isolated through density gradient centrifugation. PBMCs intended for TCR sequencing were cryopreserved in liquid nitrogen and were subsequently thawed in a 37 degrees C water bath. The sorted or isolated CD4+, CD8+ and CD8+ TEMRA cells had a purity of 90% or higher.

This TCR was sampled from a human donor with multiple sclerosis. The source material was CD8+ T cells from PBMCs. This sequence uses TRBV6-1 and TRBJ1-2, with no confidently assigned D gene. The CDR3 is CASSVSGYTF. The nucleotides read TGTGCCAGCAGTGTATCGGGCTACACCTTC.